The 6 T cell receptor beta chains given below trace back to one sample, sequenced in a study of blood T cell repertoires in COVID-19. Method: immunoSEQ multiplex PCR; TCRdb's copy keeps in-frame clones and lacks some. In the table there are 140,000 or so clones, 70% to 90% of which are singletons. Material: PBMCs or T cells enriched from blood (not recorded which). The source of these receptors is a woman aged 45-59 years with acute COVID-19.

The chain uses TRBV11-3 and TRBJ2-2; D possibly corresponds to TRBD1 (6 bases). In germline, CDR1 is SGHNT, CDR2 YENEEA. V was shortened by 5 bases and J by 4 bases, with 8 bases between the two germline ends. The CDR3 covers 13 residues. DNA for the CDR3: TGTGCCAGCAGCCTGGACAGCACCGGGGAGCTGTTTTTT. This encodes CASSLDSTGELFF. The entire variable domain, with the rest obtained from reference TRBV11-3 and TRBJ2-2, is as follows: EAGVVQSPRYKIIEKKQPVAFWCNPISGHNTLYWYLQNLGQGPELLIRYENEEAVDDSQLPKDRFSAERLKGVDSTLKIQPAELGDSAVYLCASSLDSTGELFFGEGSRLTVL.

The genes are TRBV20-1 and TRBJ1-6; the D gene is possibly TRBD1 (5 bases). The CDR3 is 15 amino acids. Trimming took off 3 bases at V and 7 bases at J, with 16 bases between the two ends. Germline-derived CDR1 and CDR2 are DFQATT and SNEGSKA (reference sequence). The CDR3 spells CSASFQGIDNSPLHF. In DNA, the CDR3 is TGCAGTGCTAGTTTCCAGGGTATTGACAATTCACCCCTCCACTTT.

This chain joins TRBV19 and TRBJ1-1, with TRBD1 matching 8 bases. V was pared by 4 bases and J by 11 bases, with 18 bases of the junction left unmatched. CDR1 is LNHDA, CDR2 SQIVND, per germline (reference sequence). The CDR3 covers 16 residues. CDR3 sequence (DNA): TGTGCCAGTAGTACCAGGGGGCAGACTTCGGCTTATCCGGCTTTCTTT. It is translated as CASSTRGQTSAYPAFF.

V is TRBV7-9 and J is TRBJ1-4; 7 bases fit TRBD1. CDR3 length: 14 residues. Trimming took 5 bases from V and 8 from J; bases not matched to a gene: 8. Germline V lookup: CDR1 SEHNR, CDR2 FQNEAQ (reference sequence). This chain's CDR3 is CASSPTGVVEKLFF. CDR3 nucleotides: TGTGCCAGCAGCCCAACAGGGGTGGTGGAAAAACTGTTTTTT.

The chain recombines TRBV7-9 with TRBJ2-1; 7 bases align to TRBD2. Germline V lookup: CDR1 SEHNR, CDR2 FQNEAQ (reference sequence). J lost 10 bases, V lost 4 bases, and 10 bases had no gene match. The length of the CDR3 is 14 residues. CDR3 nucleotide sequence: TGTGCCAGCAGCTCTGGGGGGGAGGCCAGCGAGCAGTTCTTC. Encoded protein: CASSSGGEASEQFF.

The chain is built from TRBV2 and TRBJ2-5; D may be TRBD1 (6 bases). CDR1 is SNHLY and CDR2 is FYNNEI in the germline V gene. This CDR3 has 15 residues. V gave up 6 bases and J gave up 5 bases, with 19 bases separating them. The CDR3 region has the DNA TGTGCCAGCAGGCCTAACAGGGTAAAGGCGGAGACCCAGTACTTC. It yields the protein CASRPNRVKAETQYF.